The rows below give T cell receptor beta chains drawn from one sample of a study of CD8+CD57+ T cells in acquired aplastic anemia. TCRdb ran MiXCR on the reads and lists one entry per CDR3 protein. This sample carries roughly 170,000 distinct CDR3 sequences, almost 50% of them seen once, and the ten largest clones take approximately 13%. Sample: sorted CD4+, CD8+, or CD8+CD57+ T cells (not recorded which) from PBMCs. These receptors were taken from a human donor with aplastic anemia. CDR3s include the opening cysteine and the closing phenylalanine or tryptophan. The D gene is left open where the match is weak. The size field is filled for only some rows; it gives once, few, many or a size class.

V gene	clone size	J gene	D gene	CDR3 protein	CDR3 DNA
TRBV2	many	TRBJ1-5	.	CASSDQGENQPQHF	TGTGCCAGCAGTGACCAGGGAGAAAATCAGCCCCAGCATTTT
TRBV20-1	many	TRBJ2-2	.	CSARGANTGELFF	TGCAGTGCCCGGGGGGCCAACACCGGGGAGCTGTTTTTT
TRBV10-2	once	TRBJ2-7	TRBD2	CASRLAGEDEQYF	TGCGCCAGCCGACTAGCGGGGGAGGACGAGCAGTACTTC
TRBV19	.	TRBJ1-2	TRBD1	CASSSPDRAYYGYTF	TGTGCCAGCAGTTCCCCGGACAGGGCTTACTATGGCTACACCTTC
TRBV7-2	.	TRBJ2-7	.	CASSSAGPYEQYF	TGTGCCAGCAGCTCGGCAGGGCCCTACGAGCAGTACTTC
TRBV12-3/TRBV12-4	.	TRBJ1-1	TRBD1	CASSLEGAHTEAFF	TGTGCCAGCAGTTTAGAGGGGGCGCACACTGAAGCTTTCTTT
TRBV19	many	TRBJ2-2	.	CASSIGRGGNTGELFF	TGTGCCAGTAGTATCGGTCGGGGCGGGAACACCGGGGAGCTGTTTTTT
TRBV9	.	TRBJ1-3	.	CASSVDKYSGNTIYF	TGTGCCAGCAGCGTAGATAAGTACTCTGGAAACACCATATATTTT
TRBV7-9	.	TRBJ2-5	.	CASSLAWREETQYF	TGTGCCAGCAGCTTAGCTTGGAGGGAAGAGACCCAGTACTTC
TRBV20-1	once	TRBJ2-2	TRBD1	CSATGTGRDTGELFF	TGCAGTGCTACAGGGACAGGGAGGGACACCGGGGAGCTGTTTTTT